This is a list of T cell receptor beta chains from one sample in a study of blood T cells in healthy people across ages. TCRdb independently ran MiXCR on the 5' RACE reads; one entry per CDR3 protein. The top ten clones hold 23% of a sample with some 1.8 million distinct CDR3 sequences, roughly 43% of them seen once. The material sequenced was blood. The source of these receptors is a human donor in good health. CDR3s include the opening cysteine and the closing phenylalanine or tryptophan. D genes are given only for firm matches. The listing skips clone size in some rows; elsewhere it reads once, few, many or a size class.

clone size	V gene	J gene	D gene	CDR3 DNA	CDR3 protein
NA	TRBV5-6	TRBJ2-1	TRBD2	TGTGCCAGCAGCTTTCTTAGCGGGGGGGCCAAAGAGCAGTTCTTC	CASSFLSGGAKEQFF
NA	TRBV11-1	TRBJ1-2	NA	TGTGCCAGCAGTTCAAAAGGGCATTTCTATGGCTACACCTTC	CASSSKGHFYGYTF
NA	TRBV6-2/TRBV6-3	TRBJ1-2	NA	TGTGCCAGCAGTCGCCGACAGCACATCACCTATGGCTACACCTTC	CASSRRQHITYGYTF
NA	TRBV13	TRBJ2-7	NA	TGTGCCAGCAGCCCGAATCAGGGTGCCTACGAGCAGTACTTC	CASSPNQGAYEQYF
NA	TRBV20-1	TRBJ2-7	NA	TGCAGTGGGATAAGGGGGGGGATAGGATCCTACGAGCAGTACTTC	CSGIRGGIGSYEQYF
many	TRBV29-1	TRBJ1-2	TRBD1	TGCAGCGCTGACAGGGACTATGGCTACACCTTC	CSADRDYGYTF
few	TRBV7-3	TRBJ2-1	TRBD2	TGTGCCAGCAGCTCCGGGGGAAGGGAGGGTGAGCAGTTCTTC	CASSSGGREGEQFF
NA	TRBV24-1	TRBJ2-6	NA	TGTGCCACCTCAGCCCCCTCTGGGGCCAACGTCCTGACTTTC	CATSAPSGANVLTF
NA	TRBV2	TRBJ1-4	TRBD1	TGTGCCAGCAGTGACAGGGGGAGATCTAATGAAAAACTGTTTTTT	CASSDRGRSNEKLFF
NA	TRBV12-3/TRBV12-4	TRBJ2-1	NA	TGTGCCAGCAGTCGAGGGCCGGGGGGCTCTTACAATGAGCAGTTCTTC	CASSRGPGGSYNEQFF
NA	TRBV13	TRBJ1-2	NA	TGTGCCAGCAGCTCGGGGGAGGACAGAAGTCCCCTTAACTATGGCTACACCTTC	CASSSGEDRSPLNYGYTF
NA	TRBV12-3/TRBV12-4	TRBJ1-6	NA	TGTGCCAGCACCCAGTCGGTAAATTCACCCCTCCACTTT	CASTQSVNSPLHF
few	TRBV20-1	TRBJ2-3	NA	TGCAGTGCTAGAGAGGGGACCATCGATACGCAGTATTTT	CSAREGTIDTQYF
few	TRBV24-1	TRBJ2-3	NA	TGTGCCACCAGTGATTTGGGAGGGGCTACAGATACGCAGTATTTT	CATSDLGGATDTQYF
few	TRBV5-1	TRBJ2-5	NA	TGCGCCAGCAGGGTTTCCAAGAGGGGGTCGGATGAGCAGTACTTC	CASRVSKRGSDEQYF
NA	TRBV20-1	TRBJ1-2	NA	TGCAGTGCTAGAGAATCCTATACGGACTATGGCTACACCTTC	CSARESYTDYGYTF
NA	TRBV7-2	TRBJ2-4	NA	TGTGCCAGCAGACCACGGGGAGAACGAGACATTCAGTACTTC	CASRPRGERDIQYF
many	TRBV29-1	TRBJ2-7	NA	TGCAGCGTTGTGGCTGGGAGCAACGAGCAGTACTTC	CSVVAGSNEQYF
few	TRBV20-1	TRBJ2-7	TRBD1	TGCAGTGCCTTGCCCTTCTCGGGACAGGGGCACCACTACGAGCAGTACTTC	CSALPFSGQGHHYEQYF
once	TRBV7-2	TRBJ2-1	TRBD1	TGTGCCAGCACCATTGATTGGACAGGCCGGCCCGGGCGGGCAATTAATGAGCAGTTCTTC	CASTIDWTGRPGRAINEQFF
NA	TRBV20-1	TRBJ2-3	NA	TGCAGTGCCTCAATCGGGTATACGCAGTATTTT	CSASIGYTQYF
NA	TRBV20-1	TRBJ2-1	NA	TGCAGTGCTAGAGATTGGGGAGAAGTATCCTACAATGAGCAGTTCTTC	CSARDWGEVSYNEQFF
once	TRBV7-9	TRBJ1-2	TRBD1	TGTGCCAGCGCGCAAACAGGGGGCGAAATGGATGGCAACACCTTC	CASAQTGGEMDGNTF
NA	TRBV7-2	TRBJ1-4	TRBD1	TGTGCCAGCAGCCAGCAGTCCGCGGGGCAGGGGGGAGAAAAACTGTTTTTT	CASSQQSAGQGGEKLFF
NA	TRBV7-2	TRBJ1-1	TRBD1	TGTGCCAGCAGTGTCGCCCCAGGGGGTGGTGAAGCTTTCTTT	CASSVAPGGGEAFF
NA	TRBV12-3/TRBV12-4	TRBJ2-1	NA	TGTGCCAGCAGGGTCCCGGGACGGGACAATGAGCAGTTCTTC	CASRVPGRDNEQFF
many	TRBV12-3/TRBV12-4	TRBJ2-7	TRBD2	TGTGCCAGCAGTTTCGCTCTAGCGGGGGGCAACTACGAGCAGTACTTC	CASSFALAGGNYEQYF
NA	TRBV18	TRBJ2-1	NA	TGTGCCAGCTCAGCGACAGGTTCCTACAATGAGCAGTTCTTC	CASSATGSYNEQFF
many	TRBV12-3/TRBV12-4	TRBJ2-3	NA	TGTGCCAGCAGTTTTGTTCAGGGGAACACAGATACGCAGTATTTT	CASSFVQGNTDTQYF
NA	TRBV7-9	TRBJ2-3	NA	TGTGCCAGCAGCTCGGCCGAGATTTCGACGAGGACGCAGTATTTT	CASSSAEISTRTQYF